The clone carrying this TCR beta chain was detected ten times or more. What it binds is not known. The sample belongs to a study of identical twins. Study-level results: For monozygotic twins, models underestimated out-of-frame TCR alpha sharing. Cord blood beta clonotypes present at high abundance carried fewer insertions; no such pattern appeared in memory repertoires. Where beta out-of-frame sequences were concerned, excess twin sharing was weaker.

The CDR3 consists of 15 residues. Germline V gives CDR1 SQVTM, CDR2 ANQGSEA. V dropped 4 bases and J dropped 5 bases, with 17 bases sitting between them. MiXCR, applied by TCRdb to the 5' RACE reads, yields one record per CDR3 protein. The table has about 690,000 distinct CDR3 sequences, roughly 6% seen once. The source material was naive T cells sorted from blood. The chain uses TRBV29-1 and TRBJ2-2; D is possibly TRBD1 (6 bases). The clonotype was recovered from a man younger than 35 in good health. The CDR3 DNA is TGCAGCGTTGGATGGGTAGGGGGTCAAACCGGGGAGCTGTTTTTT. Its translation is CSVGWVGGQTGELFF.